The 22 T cell receptor beta chains below come from one sample, sequenced in a study of blood T cells in healthy people across ages. A second about 7 to 11 cycle PCR used barcoded and J-beta primers. TCRdb fed the 5' RACE reads into MiXCR, producing one record per CDR3 protein. Here the sample spans some 370,000 distinct CDR3 sequences, roughly half being singletons. Specimen: blood. The receptors come from a man aged 55 to 70 in good health.

This clonotype was observed a handful of times. The rearrangement joins TRBV11-2 to TRBJ2-1; TRBD2 matches at 16 bases. J gave up 8 bases and V 2 bases, and 6 bases lay outside the gene matches. Germline CDR1 is SGHAT and CDR2 is FQNNGV. The CDR3 runs 17 residues. The CDR3 spells CASSLWSGTSGRDEQFF. In DNA form, the CDR3 reads TGTGCCAGCAGCTTATGGTCTGGGACTAGCGGGAGGGATGAGCAGTTCTTC.

V and J are TRBV7-2 and TRBJ2-2; D may be TRBD1 (6 bases). Between the trimmed V and J ends, which lost 5 bases and 5 bases, there was a span of 12 bases. CDR1 is SGHTA, CDR2 FQGNSA, per germline. The CDR3 contains 14 residues. CDR3 sequence: CASSARQDTGELFF. In nucleotides, the CDR3 is TGTGCCAGCAGCGCCCGACAGGATACCGGGGAGCTGTTTTTT.

J is TRBJ1-6 and V is TRBV9, with no clear D. V gave up 4 bases and J gave up 10 bases, with 21 bases separating them. Germline CDR1 reads SGDLS; CDR2 reads YYNGEE. This CDR3 comprises 16 residues. Here the CDR3 DNA reads TGTGCCAGCAGCCCCCGTCTGTCTTCGCCAGAGTCACCCCTCCACTTT. The encoded protein is CASSPRLSSPESPLHF.

The chain uses TRBV10-3 and TRBJ2-7; TRBD1 or TRBD2 may be the D gene (6 bases each). Trimming shortened V by 0 bases and J by 5 bases, and 8 bases separated the two germline ends. This CDR3 has 13 amino acids. Germline CDR1 is ENHRY and CDR2 is SYGVKD. The CDR3 reads CAISESRGDEQYF. The CDR3 bases are TGTGCCATCAGTGAGTCTAGGGGGGACGAGCAGTACTTC.

The sample holds one count of this clonotype. V is TRBV27 and J is TRBJ2-1; D remains ambiguous. Germline loops: CDR1 MNHEY, CDR2 SMNVEV (reference sequence). Deletions cut 5 bases from V and 7 bases from J, with 21 bases between. The CDR3 runs 16 residues. CDR3 protein: CASSPPGGRVDNEQFF. The DNA for the CDR3 is TGTGCCAGCAGTCCCCCTGGTGGTCGCGTGGATAATGAGCAGTTCTTC.

This clonotype was picked up a small number of times. The chain carries TRBV4-2 and TRBJ1-6; tentative D call: TRBD1 (6 bases). The CDR3 runs 16 residues. V lost 3 bases, J lost 7 bases, and 16 bases lay in between. Germline CDR1 reads LGHNA; CDR2 reads YNFKEQ. CDR3 residues: CASSHEQGWENSPLHF. The CDR3 DNA sequence: TGTGCCAGCAGCCATGAACAGGGCTGGGAAAATTCACCCCTCCACTTT.

This clonotype was found many times. The chain uses TRBV20-1 and TRBJ2-1; TRBD2 agrees at 8 bases. Germline trimming cut 5 bases from V and 8 bases from J; bases unmatched to any gene: 14. CDR3 length: 15 amino acids. CDR1 is DFQATT, CDR2 SNEGSKA, per germline (reference sequence). The CDR3 coding sequence is TGCAGTGCTGCTGAGCCTCGCGGGGGGAGCCATGAGCAGTTCTTC. This codes for CSAAEPRGGSHEQFF.

The CDR3 sequence: CASSFWTSGGSNEQFF. In nucleotides, the CDR3 is TGTGCCAGCAGCTTCTGGACTAGCGGGGGTAGCAATGAGCAGTTCTTC. This chain links TRBV11-2 with TRBJ2-1, with 13 bases aligning to TRBD2. V shed 3 bases, J shed 6 bases, and the junction held 5 bases outside the gene matches. This CDR3 contains 16 residues. CDR1 is SGHAT and CDR2 is FQNNGV in the germline V gene.

CDR3 amino acids: CASSQGYQETQYF. The CDR3 region has the DNA TGCGCCAGCAGCCAAGGGTATCAAGAGACCCAGTACTTC. This chain links TRBV4-3 with TRBJ2-5, with unresolved D. With 1 base removed from V and 2 bases from J, the gap between germline ends came to 5 bases. CDR1 is LGHNA and CDR2 is YSLEER in the germline V gene. The length of the CDR3 is 13 residues.

This chain links TRBV7-2 with TRBJ2-3; 13 bases align to TRBD2. The CDR3 is 16 amino acids. V shed 5 bases and J 4 bases; nucleotides not matched to a gene: 6. Germline CDR1 is SGHTA and CDR2 is FQGNSA. This CDR3 reads CASSPRTSGGADTQYF. CDR3 nucleotides: TGTGCCAGCAGCCCCCGAACTAGCGGGGGGGCAGATACGCAGTATTTT.

In DNA, the CDR3 is TGCAGCGTTGCAACACTCAACTATGGCTACACCTTC. Translating it yields CSVATLNYGYTF. The chain is built from TRBV29-1 and TRBJ1-2; D is uncertain. The germline gives CDR1 SQVTM, CDR2 ANQGSEA. The V end was cut by 4 bases, the J end by 2 bases, with 8 bases between. This CDR3 spans 12 amino acids.

This clonotype was seen a few times. J is TRBJ2-3 and V is TRBV5-6; the D is unclear. The CDR3 is 15 amino acids. Deletions cut 4 bases from V and 1 base from J, with 13 bases between. The germline V gene has CDR1 SGHDT and CDR2 YYEEEE. The DNA for the CDR3 is TGTGCCAGCAGCACAAGCCAGGTCGGCACAGATACGCAGTATTTT. Translating it yields CASSTSQVGTDTQYF. Drawing the rest from reference TRBV5-6 and TRBJ2-3, the complete variable domain is DAGVTQSPTHLIKTRGQQVTLRCSPKSGHDTVSWYQQALGQGPQFIFQYYEEEERQRGNFPDRFSGHQFPNYSSELNVNALLLGDSALYLCASSTSQVGTDTQYFGPGTRLTVL.

The chain couples TRBV20-1 to TRBJ1-5, with D possibly being TRBD1 (6 bases). This CDR3 has 15 residues. Trimming shortened V by 3 bases and J by 0 bases, and 12 bases separated the two germline ends. Per germline, CDR1 DFQATT and CDR2 SNEGSKA (reference sequence). CDR3 bases: TGCAGTGCTAGCGGACAGTCGAATAGCAATCAGCCCCAGCATTTT. It is translated as CSASGQSNSNQPQHF.

The chain employs TRBV20-1 and TRBJ2-3; weak D call: TRBD2 (6 bases). This CDR3 spans 12 amino acids. Germline V CDR1 and CDR2: DFQATT, SNEGSKA (reference sequence). V was cut by 3 bases and J by 6 bases, with 10 bases left in between. This CDR3 is CSARVEGDTQYF. CDR3 bases: TGCAGTGCTAGGGTGGAGGGGGATACGCAGTATTTT.

The chain is built from TRBV10-3 and TRBJ2-5; perhaps D is TRBD1 or TRBD2 (5 bases each). This CDR3 comprises 14 residues. Germline CDR1 and CDR2: ENHRY and SYGVKD. V lost 5 bases and J lost 1, with 11 bases in between. The CDR3 sequence is CAISQGGGQETQYF. CDR3 in DNA: TGTGCCATCAGTCAGGGTGGGGGCCAAGAGACCCAGTACTTC.

The chain has TRBV10-3 and TRBJ2-1; a weak D match, TRBD1 (5 bases). Trimming left V 0 bases short and J 7 bases short, with 16 bases between. The CDR3 totals 16 residues. The germline CDR1 and CDR2 sequences are ENHRY and SYGVKD. The CDR3, as DNA: TGTGCCATCAGTGAGTCGAAGCCAGGGTCTTGGAATGAGCAGTTCTTC. Amino acids: CAISESKPGSWNEQFF.

The genes are TRBV6-4 and TRBJ2-1; the D call may be TRBD1 or TRBD2 (5 bases each). Germline CDR1 reads MRHNA; CDR2 reads SNTAGT. V was pared by 4 bases and J by 2 bases, with 12 bases between. The CDR3 is made up of 15 amino acids. CDR3 sequence (DNA): TGTGCCAGCAGTGGAGGAGAGGGGCCCTACAATGAGCAGTTCTTC. It encodes CASSGGEGPYNEQFF.

The V call is TRBV6-6, the J call TRBJ2-5; a weak D match, TRBD2 (6 bases). The V end was cut by 2 bases, the J end by 5 bases, with 15 bases between. This CDR3 contains 15 residues. Per germline, CDR1 MNHNY and CDR2 SVGAGI (reference sequence). The CDR3, as DNA: TGTGCCAGCAGTTACGGAGCAGGGAGGAAGGAGACCCAGTACTTC. Translating it yields CASSYGAGRKETQYF.

J is TRBJ2-3 and V is TRBV9; TRBD2 matches at 7 bases. The V segment lost 4 bases and the J segment 0 bases; nucleotides outside the gene matches: 20. CDR1 SGDLS and CDR2 YYNGEE come from the germline V gene. The CDR3 length is 20 residues. Here the CDR3 DNA reads TGTGCCAGCAGCCAGTTCTCCCCGGGGGGATCTCTCCCTAGCACAGATACGCAGTATTTT. Protein: CASSQFSPGGSLPSTDTQYF.

This clonotype was seen at least ten times. V is TRBV6-6 and J is TRBJ2-5; possibly TRBD1 for D (8 bases). The CDR3 is 16 residues long. V shed 2 bases and J shed 4 bases, with 17 bases lying between them. Germline lookup yields CDR1 MNHNY and CDR2 SVGAGI (reference sequence). CDR3 in DNA: TGTGCCAGCAGTTACCCAAACAGGGGGGAGGGAGAGACCCAGTACTTC. This encodes CASSYPNRGEGETQYF.

The chain links TRBV5-1 to TRBJ2-3; 8 bases line up with TRBD2. The CDR3 runs 15 residues. Germline CDR1 is SGHRS and CDR2 is YFSETQ. Trimming took 4 bases from V and 4 from J; bases not matched to a gene: 8. CDR3 residues: CASSPREGPPDTQYF. CDR3 DNA sequence: TGCGCCAGCAGCCCCCGGGAGGGGCCCCCAGATACGCAGTATTTT.

The rearrangement joins TRBV21-1 to TRBJ1-1; TRBD1, the table's D call, lacks a check against the DNA. TRBV21-1 is recorded as a pseudogene. CDR3 size: 18 residues. This chain's CDR3 is CASSLRVRDRGQIFEAFF. CDR3 coding DNA: TGTGCCAGCAGCCTAAGGGTACGGGACAGGGGCCAGATTTTTGAAGCTTTCTTT.